The 27 T cell receptor beta chains presented below share a single source sample, sequenced in a study of cytomegalovirus exposure and HLA in healthy donors. Here immunoSEQ multiplex PCR was the method, and the copy in TCRdb shows in-frame clones only, minus some. The top ten hold about 0.8% of the sample, which has hundreds of thousands of clones, roughly 85% seen once. The source material was PBMCs. Source of these receptors: a young woman in good health and CMV-seronegative.

This clone showed up just a few times. The genes are TRBV19 and TRBJ1-1; possible D gene TRBD1, 5 bases. This CDR3 has 12 amino acids. The V end lost 8 bases, the J end lost 3 bases, and 10 bases lay between the germline ends. From germline, CDR1 is LNHDA and CDR2 SQIVND (reference sequence). CDR3 sequence (DNA): TGTGCCAGTGATCCAGGGCACACTGAAGCTTTCTTT. Translated, it gives CASDPGHTEAFF.

The chain links TRBV5-1 to TRBJ2-2; D is perhaps TRBD1 (5 bases). This CDR3 has 14 residues. The germline V gene has CDR1 SGHRS and CDR2 YFSETQ. V lost 5 bases to trimming and J lost 5 bases, with 13 bases between them. CDR3 nucleotides: TGCGCCAGCAGGTCCGGTAAGGGGACCGGGGAGCTGTTTTTT. Translation gives CASRSGKGTGELFF.

With regard to this clone: Different DNA sequences within this sample yield the same CDR3. The chain uses TRBV15 and TRBJ1-5; tentative D call: TRBD1 (5 bases). The V and J ends lost 0 bases and 1 base respectively, with 7 bases between them. Germline values: CDR1 LNHNV, CDR2 YYDKDF (reference sequence). The CDR3 loop spans 15 amino acids. Here the CDR3 DNA reads TGTGCCACCAGCAGAGATCCAGGGAGCAATCAGCCCCAGCATTTT. Its translation is CATSRDPGSNQPQHF.

The count of this clone is one. The CDR3 sequence: CASSYPTDAGAYGYTF. The CDR3 nucleotides are TGTGCCAGCAGTTACCCGACAGACGCGGGGGCTTATGGCTACACCTTC. V and J are TRBV6-5 and TRBJ1-2; D may be TRBD1 (6 bases). V was trimmed by 2 bases and J by 5 bases, leaving 18 bases between them. Germline CDR1 is MNHEY and CDR2 is SVGAGI. The CDR3 totals 16 residues.

This rearrangement joins TRBV25-1 to TRBJ1-2; 8 bases are shared with TRBD1. The CDR3 is made up of 15 amino acids. Germline V lookup: CDR1 MGHDK, CDR2 SYGVNS. V lost 5 bases to trimming and J lost 5 bases; unmatched junction nucleotides: 10. CDR3 loop: CASSSRTGLRYGYTF. The CDR3 DNA reads as TGTGCCAGCAGTTCTCGGACAGGGCTTAGGTATGGCTACACCTTC.

The chain employs TRBV7-9 and TRBJ1-4, with TRBD1 matching over 9 bases. The germline CDR1 and CDR2 sequences are SEHNR and FQNEAQ (reference sequence). CDR3 length equals 17 residues. V lost 5 bases, J lost 0 bases, and 7 bases stayed unmatched. CDR3 amino acids: CASSPGQGISTNEKLFF. In DNA form, the CDR3 reads TGTGCCAGCAGCCCTGGACAGGGGATCTCAACTAATGAAAAACTGTTTTTT.

CDR3 protein: CASSQPGFNYGYTF. CDR3 sequence (DNA): TGTGCCAGCAGTCAACCAGGGTTTAACTATGGCTACACCTTC. V and J are TRBV6-5 and TRBJ1-2, with a tentative D call TRBD1 (5 bases). V was pared by 5 bases and J by 1 base, with 11 bases between. The CDR3 is 14 residues long. Germline V gene lookup returns CDR1 MNHEY and CDR2 SVGAGI.

This sequence joins TRBV28 and TRBJ2-5; the match to TRBD2 covers 7 bases. J was trimmed by 4 bases and V by 7 bases; bases with no gene match: 6. This CDR3 is 13 amino acids long. Per germline, CDR1 MDHEN and CDR2 SYDVKM. CDR3 amino acids: CASIDSGGETQYF. For the CDR3, the DNA is TGTGCCAGCATTGACTCGGGAGGAGAGACCCAGTACTTC.

The chain links TRBV27 to TRBJ2-1; 8 nucleotides align to TRBD2. Germline assignment: CDR1 MNHEY and CDR2 SMNVEV (reference sequence). The CDR3 is 15 amino acids. V lost 8 bases to trimming and J lost 6 bases; unmatched junction nucleotides: 12. CDR3 protein: CASGLGLGGGNEQFF. The CDR3 DNA sequence: TGTGCCAGCGGCCTGGGACTAGGGGGAGGCAATGAGCAGTTCTTC.

This chain joins TRBV4-1 and TRBJ1-1; 8 nucleotides align to TRBD1. The germline V gene has CDR1 MGHRA and CDR2 YSYEKL. Germline trimming cut 3 bases from V and 4 bases from J; bases unmatched to any gene: 13. This CDR3 region has 17 residues. The CDR3 coding sequence is TGCGCCAGCAGCCATCCAGATCGACAGGGGTGGGGCACTGAAGCTTTCTTT. As protein: CASSHPDRQGWGTEAFF.

CDR3 nucleotides: TGTGCCAGCAGCCCGGGACAGGGAAACTATGGCTACACCTTC. It yields the protein CASSPGQGNYGYTF. V and J are TRBV7-8 and TRBJ1-2; 9 nucleotides match TRBD1. Germline CDR1 and CDR2: SGHVS and FQNEAQ. The CDR3 consists of 14 residues. J was trimmed by 2 bases and V by 5 bases; bases with no gene match: 3.

Written as DNA, the CDR3 is TGTGCCAGCAGACCCGACAGGGGGCTCGCAACTAATGAAAAACTGTTTTTT. It encodes CASRPDRGLATNEKLFF. The chain couples TRBV28 to TRBJ1-4; TRBD1 matches at 10 bases. Germline loops: CDR1 MDHEN, CDR2 SYDVKM. Trimming cost V 6 bases and J 0 bases; bases outside gene matches: 7. This CDR3 is built from 17 residues.

This clone has a single count. The chain carries TRBV6-5 and TRBJ2-3, with TRBD1 matching over 8 bases. The germline gives CDR1 MNHEY, CDR2 SVGAGI. V lost 4 bases and J lost 6; bases outside the gene matches: 9. The CDR3 consists of 15 residues. CDR3 sequence (DNA): TGTGCCAGCAGTTGGTCTAACAGGGGGGCGGATACGCAGTATTTT. It codes for CASSWSNRGADTQYF.

The chain recombines TRBV7-9 with TRBJ2-7, with 9 bases aligning to TRBD1. Looked up from germline, CDR1 is SEHNR and CDR2 is FQNEAQ (reference sequence). With V trimmed by 10 bases and J by 3 bases, 7 bases remained unmatched. The CDR3 has 13 amino acids. The CDR3 protein is CATDRGLGYEQYF. CDR3 nucleotides: TGTGCCACAGACAGGGGGTTAGGCTACGAGCAGTACTTC.

The V call is TRBV4-2, the J call TRBJ1-3; D is perhaps TRBD1 (6 bases). The CDR3 consists of 16 residues. Trimming shortened V by 6 bases and J by 4 bases, and 19 bases separated the two germline ends. Per germline, CDR1 LGHNA and CDR2 YNFKEQ. CDR3 protein: CASSPIAGVGGNTIYF. The CDR3, as DNA: TGTGCCAGCAGTCCCATTGCAGGGGTAGGCGGAAACACCATATATTTT.

This chain links TRBV28 with TRBJ1-1; 7 nucleotides line up with TRBD1. The CDR3 sequence is 17 residues long. Germline CDR1 MDHEN, CDR2 SYDVKM. The V segment lost 3 bases and the J segment 2 bases; nucleotides outside the gene matches: 12. The CDR3 DNA is TGTGCCAGCAGTTTCCTGGACTCAAGGGGGCGAAACACTGAAGCTTTCTTT. This gives the protein CASSFLDSRGRNTEAFF. Full variable domain (missing parts from reference TRBV28 and TRBJ1-1): DVKVTQSSRYLVKRTGEKVFLECVQDMDHENMFWYRQDPGLGLRLIYFSYDVKMKEKGDIPEGYSVSREKKERFSLILESASTNQTSMYLCASSFLDSRGRNTEAFFGQGTRLTVV.

V is TRBV5-8 and J is TRBJ1-1, with D possibly being TRBD1 (5 bases). Per the germline V gene, CDR1 is SGHTS and CDR2 is YDEGEE. V was cut by 2 bases and J by 1 base, with 9 bases left in between. This CDR3 contains 14 residues. The CDR3, as DNA: TGTGCCAGCAGCTTCACCGGGGGGAACACTGAAGCTTTCTTT. This translates into CASSFTGGNTEAFF.

Of note for this clone: In the same sample, other DNA sequences code for this CDR3. This chain uses TRBV6-5 with TRBJ2-6; D is unresolved. Germline CDR1 and CDR2: MNHEY and SVGAGI. The CDR3 is made up of 15 amino acids. V was pared by 1 base and J by 0 bases, with 4 bases between. DNA for the CDR3: TGTGCCAGCAGTTACTACGGCTCTGGGGCCAACGTCCTGACTTTC. Translating gives CASSYYGSGANVLTF.

The sample holds one count of this clone. V and J are TRBV29-1 and TRBJ2-3; D is perhaps TRBD1 (5 bases). Trimming removed 0 bases from V and 5 bases from J, with 9 bases in between. This CDR3 spans 13 amino acids. CDR1 and CDR2 (germline): SQVTM, ANQGSEA. CDR3 sequence (DNA): TGCAGCGTTGAAGATCAGGGCATAGATACGCAGTATTTT. Its translation: CSVEDQGIDTQYF.

This clone was detected once. The V and J genes are TRBV29-1 and TRBJ2-3; possibly TRBD2 for D (6 bases). This CDR3 region has 15 residues. Germline CDR1 SQVTM, CDR2 ANQGSEA. V was clipped by 3 bases and J by 6 bases, with 19 bases between them. CDR3 loop: CSVEGTGLPRDTQYF. The CDR3 DNA sequence: TGCAGCGTTGAGGGGACGGGACTCCCTCGGGATACGCAGTATTTT.

The chain recombines TRBV30 with TRBJ2-1; possible D gene TRBD1, 8 bases. Germline CDR1 GTSNPN, CDR2 SVGIG (reference sequence). V shed 8 bases and J shed 9 bases, with 17 bases lying between them. The CDR3 is made up of 12 amino acids. The CDR3 coding sequence is TGTGCCCGCACAGGGGGGGCGGGTGAGCAGTTCTTC. This sequence encodes CARTGGAGEQFF.

This chain uses TRBV18 with TRBJ1-5; TRBD1 matches at 10 bases. The CDR3 runs to 16 residues. CDR1 is KGHSH, CDR2 LQKENI, per germline. V trimming: 4 bases; J trimming: 4 bases; junction bases outside the gene matches: 7. The CDR3 DNA sequence: TGTGCCAGCTCACACTCCGGGACAGGGGTGAATCAGCCCCAGCATTTT. Translating it yields CASSHSGTGVNQPQHF.

This chain links TRBV7-8 with TRBJ1-2; the D is unclear. Germline-derived CDR1 and CDR2 are SGHVS and FQNEAQ. V was cut by 3 bases and J by 4 bases, with 15 bases left in between. The CDR3 sequence is 15 residues long. The CDR3 here is CASSLQSASPYGYTF. The CDR3 DNA is TGTGCCAGCAGCTTGCAATCCGCCAGTCCCTATGGCTACACCTTC.

This rearrangement joins TRBV28 to TRBJ2-7; 10 bases are shared with TRBD2. V shed 8 bases and J 4 bases; nucleotides not matched to a gene: 11. The CDR3 has 15 amino acids. Germline CDR1 reads MDHEN; CDR2 reads SYDVKM. CDR3 DNA: TGTGCCAGCTCCCCAGCGGGAGGGCCGATATACGAGCAGTACTTC. Residues: CASSPAGGPIYEQYF.

The chain links TRBV7-2 to TRBJ2-3; possible D gene TRBD1, 6 bases. The V end lost 3 bases, the J end lost 1 base, and 11 bases lay between the germline ends. The germline gives CDR1 SGHTA, CDR2 FQGNSA. CDR3 length: 15 amino acids. CDR3 sequence (DNA): TGTGCCAGCAGCTTTCCAGGGGCCCGCACAGATACGCAGTATTTT. Translating it yields CASSFPGARTDTQYF.

The CDR3 here is CASSDWTGGVYGYTF. The DNA of the CDR3 is TGTGCCAGCAGCGACTGGACAGGGGGCGTCTATGGCTACACCTTC. This chain uses TRBV7-9 with TRBJ1-2; 11 bases agree with TRBD1. The CDR3 runs to 15 residues. V trimming: 5 bases; J trimming: 4 bases; junction bases outside the gene matches: 6. Germline CDR1 is SEHNR and CDR2 is FQNEAQ (reference sequence).

This clone was recorded only once. The rearrangement joins TRBV13 to TRBJ2-7; 8 nucleotides match TRBD1. This CDR3 region has 14 residues. From germline, CDR1 is PRHDT and CDR2 FYEKMQ (reference sequence). Losses at the gene ends were 4 bases for V and 2 bases for J; bases not matched to a gene: 4. CDR3 in DNA: TGTGCCAGCAGCTGGACAGGGAGCGCCTACGAGCAGTACTTC. Translated: CASSWTGSAYEQYF.